Included here is one T cell receptor beta chain sequence, with context. These data belong to a study of T cell changes during pregnancy in multiple sclerosis. Profiling relied on immunoSEQ multiplex PCR, and the TCRdb table lists in-frame clones only, not all of them. The table shows 65,000 to 75,000 clones, with over 80% occurring only once. CDR1 and CDR2 from the germline V gene are SEHNR and FQNEAQ (reference sequence). The CDR3 is made up of 14 amino acids. With 6 bases clipped from V and 8 bases from J, the junction kept 9 bases outside the gene matches. The V and J genes are TRBV7-9 and TRBJ1-4; 7 nucleotides line up with TRBD1. The specimen was CD8+ T cells from peripheral blood mononuclear cells, collected in the third trimester of pregnancy. The TCR was taken from a female donor in good health, enrolled as a control in a pregnancy study. CDR3 sequence (DNA): TGTGCCAGCAGTCGAACAGGGGCTGGGGAAAAACTGTTTTTT. Amino acids: CASSRTGAGEKLFF. The full variable domain, completed using reference TRBV7-9 and TRBJ1-4, is DTGVSQNPRHKITKRGQNVTFRCDPISEHNRLYWYRQTLGQGPEFLTYFQNEAQLEKSRLLSDRFSAERPKGSFSTLEIQRTEQGDSAMYLCASSRTGAGEKLFFGSGTQLSVL.